This section outlines one T cell receptor (beta chain) sequence together with its context. These data originate in a study of early stage breast cancer tumors. Data came from immunoSEQ multiplex PCR; TCRdb stores just in-frame clones and leaves some out. The data contain 60,000 to 75,000 clones, over 80% of them seen just once; the ten biggest clones take up around 5%. Per the germline V gene, CDR1 is MDHEN and CDR2 is SYDVKM. Trimming removed 2 bases at V and 4 bases at J, with 12 bases between. The CDR3 runs 15 residues. This rearrangement joins TRBV28 to TRBJ2-1; D unresolved. The receptor's source is a person aged 40-50 years with breast cancer. The sequencing sample was made of blood. The CDR3: CASSLRTAIYNEQFF. The DNA of the CDR3 is TGTGCCAGCAGTTTAAGGACCGCGATTTACAATGAGCAGTTCTTC.